This T cell receptor (beta chain) was captured by sequencing in a study of a mutant IDH1 vaccine in newly diagnosed glioma. As for the study in general: Eight vaccinations reached patients in weeks 1, 3, 5, 7, 11, 15, 19 and 23. Vaccinations were initiated 4-6 weeks following radiotherapy alone, or were given together with temozolomide cycles. Study-wide findings and caveats: A vaccine-induced immune response developed in around 92% of the patients.

Noted time point: week 23, last vaccination. Vaccination comprised doses that each held 300 ug of mutant IDH1 20-mer peptide, plus topical imiquimod. The study enrolled donors with new WHO grade 3 or 4 IDH1-mutant, ATRX-lost astrocytomas. As to this clone: Its antigen is not identified.

The repertoire was sequenced with immunoSEQ multiplex PCR; TCRdb's copy has only in-frame clones and lacks some. The table shows under 45,000 clones, with under 80% occurring only once. The germline V gene encodes CDR1 SGHTA and CDR2 FQGNSA. The length of the CDR3 is 12 residues. V was pared by 5 bases and J by 5 bases, with 2 bases of the junction left unmatched. The sequences come from PBMCs, collected from a glioma patient whose treatment included an IDH1 peptide vaccine. This sequence originates from a man aged 50 to 59 with glioma. The chain is built from TRBV7-2 and TRBJ2-5, with 7 bases identical to TRBD1. The CDR3 DNA reads TGTGCCAGCAGCGACAGGGCTGAGACCCAGTACTTC. This sequence encodes CASSDRAETQYF.